The sequence of this T cell receptor (beta chain) was determined in a study of human T cells and chemical hapten exposure. Specified time point: patch test 1, 2 weeks after DPC sensitization. This sample's treatment: therapeutic diphenylcyclopropenone sensitization with weekly scalp DPC. The germline V and J ends were trimmed by 3 bases and 2 bases, with 5 bases remaining between them. Germline values: CDR1 SNHLY, CDR2 FYNNEI. The CDR3 consists of 13 residues. Many counts were recorded for this clonotype. TCRdb used MiXCR to reprocess the RACE reads, holding one entry per CDR3 protein. Of 70,000 to 80,000 distinct CDR3 sequences in the sample, 32% were seen once.

The chain carries TRBV2 and TRBJ2-1, with no clear D. This clonotype was sampled from a man aged 40-55 years with alopecia areata. Some clones in this sample may be carry-over from other donors' samples. The starting material was whole blood, obtained in connection with sensitization to the hapten diphenylcyclopropenone (DPC). The CDR3 nucleotides read TGTGCCAGCAGTGATGGGCCCTACAATGAGCAGTTCTTC. This codes for CASSDGPYNEQFF.